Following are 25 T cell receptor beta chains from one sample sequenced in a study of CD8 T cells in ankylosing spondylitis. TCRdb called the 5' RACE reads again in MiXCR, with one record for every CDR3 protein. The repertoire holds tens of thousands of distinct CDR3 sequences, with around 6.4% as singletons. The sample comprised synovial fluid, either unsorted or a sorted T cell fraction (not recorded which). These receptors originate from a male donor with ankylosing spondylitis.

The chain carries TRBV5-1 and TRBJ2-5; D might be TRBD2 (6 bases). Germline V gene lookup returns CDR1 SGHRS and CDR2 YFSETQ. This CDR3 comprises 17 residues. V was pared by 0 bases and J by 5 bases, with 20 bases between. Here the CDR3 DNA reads TGCGCCAGCAGCTTGGTTGGTAGCGGAGGGTCAGGTGAGACCCAGTACTTC. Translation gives CASSLVGSGGSGETQYF.

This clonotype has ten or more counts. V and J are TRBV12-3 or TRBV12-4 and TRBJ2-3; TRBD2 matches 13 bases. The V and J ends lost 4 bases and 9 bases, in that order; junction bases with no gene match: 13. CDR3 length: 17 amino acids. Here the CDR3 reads CASSSSGTSGIHPTQYF. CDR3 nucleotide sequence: TGTGCCAGCAGTTCCTCCGGGACTAGCGGGATTCACCCGACGCAGTATTTT.

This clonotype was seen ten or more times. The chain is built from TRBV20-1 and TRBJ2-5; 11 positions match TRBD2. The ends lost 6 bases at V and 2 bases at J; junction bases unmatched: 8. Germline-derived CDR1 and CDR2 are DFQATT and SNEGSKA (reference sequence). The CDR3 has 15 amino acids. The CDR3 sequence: CSALTSGGNQETQYF. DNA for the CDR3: TGCAGTGCCCTAACTAGCGGGGGAAATCAAGAGACCCAGTACTTC.

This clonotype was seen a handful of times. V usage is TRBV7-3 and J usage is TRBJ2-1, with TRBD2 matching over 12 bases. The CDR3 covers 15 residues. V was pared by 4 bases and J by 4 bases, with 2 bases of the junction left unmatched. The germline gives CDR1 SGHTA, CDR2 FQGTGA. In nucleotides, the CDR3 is TGTGCCAGCAGCTACGGACTAGCGGGGTACAATGAGCAGTTCTTC. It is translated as CASSYGLAGYNEQFF.

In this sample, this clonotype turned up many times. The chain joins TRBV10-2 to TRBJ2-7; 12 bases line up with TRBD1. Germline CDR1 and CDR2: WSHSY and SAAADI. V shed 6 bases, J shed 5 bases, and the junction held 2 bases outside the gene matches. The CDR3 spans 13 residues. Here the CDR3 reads CASSGTGGNEQYF. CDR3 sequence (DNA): TGCGCCAGCAGCGGGACAGGGGGCAACGAGCAGTACTTC.

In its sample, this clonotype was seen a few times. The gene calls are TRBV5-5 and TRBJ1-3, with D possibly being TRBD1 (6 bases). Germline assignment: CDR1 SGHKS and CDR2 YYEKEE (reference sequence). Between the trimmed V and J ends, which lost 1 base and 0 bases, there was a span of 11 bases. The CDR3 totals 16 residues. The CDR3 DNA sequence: TGTGCCAGCAGCTTGATTGTGACAGGCTCTGGAAACACCATATATTTT. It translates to CASSLIVTGSGNTIYF.

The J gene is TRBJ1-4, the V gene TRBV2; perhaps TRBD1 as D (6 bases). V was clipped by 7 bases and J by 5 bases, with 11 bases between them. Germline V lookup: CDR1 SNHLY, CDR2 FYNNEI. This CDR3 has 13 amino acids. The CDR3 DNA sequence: TGTGCCAGCACCCTCGACAGGAATGAAAAACTGTTTTTT. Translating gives CASTLDRNEKLFF.

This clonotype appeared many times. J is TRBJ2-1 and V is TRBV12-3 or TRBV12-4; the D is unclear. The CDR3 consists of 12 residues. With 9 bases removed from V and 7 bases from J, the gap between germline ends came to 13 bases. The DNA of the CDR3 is TGTGCCAGTGGGCGGATTCGTAATGAGCAGTTCTTC. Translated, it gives CASGRIRNEQFF.

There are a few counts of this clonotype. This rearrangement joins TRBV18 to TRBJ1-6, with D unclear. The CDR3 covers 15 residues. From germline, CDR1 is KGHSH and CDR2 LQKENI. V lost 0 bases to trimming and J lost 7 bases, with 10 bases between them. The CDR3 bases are TGTGCCAGCTCACCACCTGCGGATCCAAATTCACCCCTCCACTTT. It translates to CASSPPADPNSPLHF.

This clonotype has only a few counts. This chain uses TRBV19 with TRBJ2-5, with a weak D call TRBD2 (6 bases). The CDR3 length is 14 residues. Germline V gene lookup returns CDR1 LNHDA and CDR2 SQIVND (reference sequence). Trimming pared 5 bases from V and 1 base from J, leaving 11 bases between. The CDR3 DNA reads TGTGCCAGTAGTGACACAGCGGGCCAAGAGACCCAGTACTTC. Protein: CASSDTAGQETQYF.

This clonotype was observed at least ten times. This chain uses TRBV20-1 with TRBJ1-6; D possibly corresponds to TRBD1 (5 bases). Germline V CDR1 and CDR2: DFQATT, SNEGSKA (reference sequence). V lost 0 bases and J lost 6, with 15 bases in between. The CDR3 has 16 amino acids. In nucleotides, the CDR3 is TGCAGTGCTAGAGATCTGCAGGGCCAGTTTAATTCACCCCTCCACTTT. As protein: CSARDLQGQFNSPLHF.

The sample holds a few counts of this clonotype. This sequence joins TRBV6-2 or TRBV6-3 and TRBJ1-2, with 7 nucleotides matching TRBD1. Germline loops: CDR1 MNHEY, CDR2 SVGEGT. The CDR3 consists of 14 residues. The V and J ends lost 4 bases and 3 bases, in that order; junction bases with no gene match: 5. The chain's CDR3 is CASSLYRGDYGYTF. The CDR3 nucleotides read TGTGCCAGCAGTTTGTACAGGGGCGACTATGGCTACACCTTC.

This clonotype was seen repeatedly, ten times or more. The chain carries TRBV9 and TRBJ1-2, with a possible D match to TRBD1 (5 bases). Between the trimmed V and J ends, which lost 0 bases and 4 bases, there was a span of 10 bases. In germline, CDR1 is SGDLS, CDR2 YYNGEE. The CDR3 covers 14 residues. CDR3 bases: TGTGCCAGCAGCGTAGGTCAGGGTCTCTATGGCTACACCTTC. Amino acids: CASSVGQGLYGYTF.

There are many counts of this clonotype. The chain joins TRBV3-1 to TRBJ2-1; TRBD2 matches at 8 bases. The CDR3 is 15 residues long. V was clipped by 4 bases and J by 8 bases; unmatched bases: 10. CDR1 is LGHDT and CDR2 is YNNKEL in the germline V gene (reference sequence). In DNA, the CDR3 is TGTGCCAGCAGCCCCGGGACTAGTTTTTGGGATGAGCAGTTCTTC. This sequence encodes CASSPGTSFWDEQFF.

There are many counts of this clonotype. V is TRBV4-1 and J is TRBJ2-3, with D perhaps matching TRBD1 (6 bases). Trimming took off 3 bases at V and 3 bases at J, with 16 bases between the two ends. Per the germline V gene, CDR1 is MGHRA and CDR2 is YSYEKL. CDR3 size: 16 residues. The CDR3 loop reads CASSQRPDRWTDTQYF. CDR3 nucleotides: TGCGCCAGCAGCCAGCGTCCGGACAGATGGACAGATACGCAGTATTTT.

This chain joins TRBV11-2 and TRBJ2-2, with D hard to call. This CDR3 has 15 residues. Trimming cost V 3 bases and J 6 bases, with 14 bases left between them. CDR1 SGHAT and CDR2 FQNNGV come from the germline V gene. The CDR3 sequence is CASSFSLSWPGELFF. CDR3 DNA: TGTGCCAGCAGCTTTTCGCTGTCCTGGCCCGGGGAGCTGTTTTTT.

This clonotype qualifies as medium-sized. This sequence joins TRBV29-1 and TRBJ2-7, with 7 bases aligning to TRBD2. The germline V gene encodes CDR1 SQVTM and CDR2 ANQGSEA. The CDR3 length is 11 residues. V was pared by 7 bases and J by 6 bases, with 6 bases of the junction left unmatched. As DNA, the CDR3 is TGCAGCGCTGAGCGGGGTGGCGAGCAGTACTTC. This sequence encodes CSAERGGEQYF.

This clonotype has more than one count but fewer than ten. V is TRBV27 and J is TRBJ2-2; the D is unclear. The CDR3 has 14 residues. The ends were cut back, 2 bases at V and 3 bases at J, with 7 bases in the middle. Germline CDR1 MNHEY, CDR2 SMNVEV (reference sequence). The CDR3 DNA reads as TGTGCCAGCAGTTTAGCCGGTTACACCGGGGAGCTGTTTTTT. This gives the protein CASSLAGYTGELFF.

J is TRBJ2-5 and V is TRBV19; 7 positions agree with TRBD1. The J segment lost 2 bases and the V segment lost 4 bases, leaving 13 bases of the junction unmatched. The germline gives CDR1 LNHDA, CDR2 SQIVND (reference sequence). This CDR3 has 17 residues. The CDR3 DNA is TGTGCCAGTAGTAGATCGAGGACAGGATACTTGCAAGAGACCCAGTACTTC. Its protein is CASSRSRTGYLQETQYF. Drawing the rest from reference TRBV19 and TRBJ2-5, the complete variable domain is DGGITQSPKYLFRKEGQNVTLSCEQNLNHDAMYWYRQDPGQGLRLIYYSQIVNDFQKGDIAEGYSVSREKKESFPLTVTSAQKNPTAFYLCASSRSRTGYLQETQYFGPGTRLLVL.

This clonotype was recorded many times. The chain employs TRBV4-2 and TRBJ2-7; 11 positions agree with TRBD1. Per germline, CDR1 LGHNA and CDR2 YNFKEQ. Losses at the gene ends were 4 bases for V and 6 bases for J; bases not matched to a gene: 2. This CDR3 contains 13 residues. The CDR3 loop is CASSLGQGGEQYF. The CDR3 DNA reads TGTGCCAGCAGCCTGGGACAGGGGGGCGAGCAGTACTTC.

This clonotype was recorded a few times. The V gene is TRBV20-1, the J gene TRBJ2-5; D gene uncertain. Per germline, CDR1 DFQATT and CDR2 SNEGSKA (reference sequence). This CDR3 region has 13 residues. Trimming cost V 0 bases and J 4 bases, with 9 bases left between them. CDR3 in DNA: TGCAGTGCTAGAGATCCTGGCCGAGAGACCCAGTACTTC. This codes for CSARDPGRETQYF.

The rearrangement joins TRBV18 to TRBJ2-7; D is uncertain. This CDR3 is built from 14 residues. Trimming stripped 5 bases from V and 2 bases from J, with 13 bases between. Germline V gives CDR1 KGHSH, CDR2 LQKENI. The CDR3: CASSRVGPAYEQYF. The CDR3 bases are TGTGCCAGCTCAAGGGTGGGTCCGGCCTACGAGCAGTACTTC.

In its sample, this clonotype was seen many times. CDR3 sequence (DNA): TGTGCCAGCACCATAGCGGGAGACAGGATTGAGCAGTTCTTC. Amino acid sequence: CASTIAGDRIEQFF. The chain joins TRBV5-5 to TRBJ2-1; TRBD2 agrees at 9 bases. Per the germline V gene, CDR1 is SGHKS and CDR2 is YYEKEE (reference sequence). The CDR3 runs 14 residues. Unmatched junction bases numbered 10, after V lost 6 bases and J lost 9 bases. The variable domain in full, with the rest retrieved from reference TRBV5-5 and TRBJ2-1, is DAGVTQSPTHLIKTRGQQVTLRCSPISGHKSVSWYQQVLGQGPQFIFQYYEKEERGRGNFPDRFSARQFPNYSSELNVNALLLGDSALYLCASTIAGDRIEQFFGPGTRLTVL.

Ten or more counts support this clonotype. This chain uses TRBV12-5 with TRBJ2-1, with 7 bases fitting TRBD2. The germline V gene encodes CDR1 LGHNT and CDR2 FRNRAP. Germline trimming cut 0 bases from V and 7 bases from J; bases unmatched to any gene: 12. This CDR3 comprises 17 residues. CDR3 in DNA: TGTGCTAGTGGTTTGGTACTTCCCAGCGGGATGAGGAATGAGCAGTTCTTC. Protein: CASGLVLPSGMRNEQFF.

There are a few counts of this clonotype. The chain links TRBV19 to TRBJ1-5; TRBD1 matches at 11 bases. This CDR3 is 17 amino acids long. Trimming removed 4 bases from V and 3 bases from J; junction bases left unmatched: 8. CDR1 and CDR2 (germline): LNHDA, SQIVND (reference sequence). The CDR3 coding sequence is TGTGCCAGTAGTAGGGGACAGGGGGTCAGCGTCAATCAGCCCCAGCATTTT. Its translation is CASSRGQGVSVNQPQHF.